This is a list of T cell receptor beta chains from one sample in a study of shared clonotypes between healthy human individuals. Here immunoSEQ multiplex PCR was the method, and the copy in TCRdb shows in-frame clones only, minus some. Here the sample spans about 1.9 million clones, 80% to 95% being singletons. Sequencing was performed on naive CD8+ T cells from PBMCs. These receptor sequences come from a man aged 18 to 30 in good health. Some clones in this sample may be carry-over from other donors' samples. The CDR3 runs from the conserved cysteine through the conserved F or W. Fields, in order: CDR3 length, clone size, V gene, J gene, D gene, CDR3 protein, CDR3 DNA. The D gene is left open where the match is weak. Only part of the rows carry a size: once, few, many, or a class if the clone is expanded.

length: 12
size: few
V: TRBV7-7
J: TRBJ2-2
D: .
CDR3: CASRLDTGELFF
DNA: TGTGCCAGCAGACTAGACACCGGGGAGCTGTTTTTT

length: 15
size: .
V: TRBV11-2
J: TRBJ1-4
D: .
CDR3: CASSSPTGLNEKLFF
DNA: TGTGCCAGCAGCTCACCTACAGGGTTAAATGAAAAACTGTTTTTT

length: 18
size: .
V: TRBV11-3
J: TRBJ1-4
D: .
CDR3: CASSLRAQGQGGNEKLFF
DNA: TGTGCCAGCAGCTTACGGGCACAGGGCCAAGGGGGAAATGAAAAACTGTTTTTT

length: 15
size: .
V: TRBV14
J: TRBJ2-7
D: TRBD2
CDR3: CASSQDSGGQYEQYF
DNA: TGTGCCAGCAGCCAAGATTCGGGGGGGCAATACGAGCAGTACTTC

length: 16
size: .
V: TRBV5-1
J: TRBJ2-1
D: .
CDR3: CASSLVPSNSYNEQFF
DNA: TGCGCCAGCAGCTTGGTTCCATCCAACTCCTACAATGAGCAGTTCTTC

length: 16
size: .
V: TRBV7-9
J: TRBJ1-4
D: .
CDR3: CASSPPQLTEGEKLFF
DNA: TGTGCCAGCAGCCCTCCGCAGCTGACTGAGGGGGAAAAACTGTTTTTT

length: 16
size: .
V: TRBV9
J: TRBJ2-5
D: .
CDR3: CASSVDWDTSQETQYF
DNA: TGTGCCAGCAGCGTAGATTGGGACACTAGTCAGGAGACCCAGTACTTC

length: 14
size: .
V: TRBV28
J: TRBJ2-2
D: TRBD1
CDR3: CASSTGQYTGELFF
DNA: TGTGCCAGCAGTACGGGACAGTACACCGGGGAGCTGTTTTTT

length: 14
size: .
V: TRBV10-3
J: TRBJ2-7
D: TRBD1
CDR3: CAISEGQGADEQYF
DNA: TGTGCCATCAGTGAGGGACAGGGGGCGGACGAGCAGTACTTC

length: 15
size: .
V: TRBV7-9
J: TRBJ1-5
D: .
CDR3: CASSLAIEGAVPQHF
DNA: TGTGCCAGCAGCTTAGCGATCGAAGGGGCGGTGCCCCAGCATTTT

length: 18
size: .
V: TRBV7-9
J: TRBJ2-7
D: TRBD2
CDR3: CASSLAPLLAGGVNEQYF
DNA: TGTGCCAGCAGCTTAGCGCCCCTACTAGCGGGAGGGGTCAACGAGCAGTACTTC

length: 14
size: .
V: TRBV5-5
J: TRBJ1-5
D: .
CDR3: CASSLAVRNQPQHF
DNA: TGTGCCAGCAGCTTAGCGGTGCGCAATCAGCCCCAGCATTTT

length: 16
size: .
V: TRBV19
J: TRBJ2-1
D: .
CDR3: CASSMSASGPYNEQFF
DNA: TGTGCCAGTAGTATGAGCGCGAGCGGACCCTACAATGAGCAGTTCTTC

length: 15
size: .
V: TRBV28
J: TRBJ2-7
D: TRBD1
CDR3: CASSLFWDRGHEQYF
DNA: TGTGCCAGCAGTTTATTCTGGGACAGGGGGCACGAGCAGTACTTC

length: 12
size: .
V: TRBV7-9
J: TRBJ2-7
D: .
CDR3: CASSSLSTEQYF
DNA: TGTGCCAGCAGTTCCTTGTCCACCGAGCAGTACTTC